The clone carrying this TCR beta chain was counted at least ten times. Its antigen is unidentified. This specimen belongs to a study of identical twins. Overall study results and limits: It was possible that invariant MAIT and iNKT cells partly confounded the zero-insertion analyses. Conclusions leaned on cross-sectional statistical analysis and did not track the same donors over time.

The ends lost 3 bases at V and 4 bases at J; junction bases unmatched: 11. This CDR3 comprises 16 residues. Per the germline V gene, CDR1 is MNHNS and CDR2 is SASEGT. A universal primer site was created by template switching, with the cDNA bearing unique molecular identifiers. MiXCR, run by TCRdb on the 5' RACE reads, gives a single entry per CDR3 protein. Of 200,000 to 250,000 distinct CDR3 sequences listed, roughly 12% were seen once; the top ten hold 4% to 5%. The same data also contributed to another study, on yellow fever vaccine responses in identical twins. According to that study: Reportedly, twins showed a vaccine T cell response that looked partly convergent and partly personalized.

The chain has TRBV6-1 and TRBJ2-5; 7 positions match TRBD2. The TCR was taken from a woman in her late teens or twenties in good health. Source material: memory (CD45RO+) T cells sorted from blood. The CDR3, as DNA: TGTGCCAGCAGTGACGCACTAGCCTCGGGGGGAGAGACCCAGTACTTC. This encodes CASSDALASGGETQYF.